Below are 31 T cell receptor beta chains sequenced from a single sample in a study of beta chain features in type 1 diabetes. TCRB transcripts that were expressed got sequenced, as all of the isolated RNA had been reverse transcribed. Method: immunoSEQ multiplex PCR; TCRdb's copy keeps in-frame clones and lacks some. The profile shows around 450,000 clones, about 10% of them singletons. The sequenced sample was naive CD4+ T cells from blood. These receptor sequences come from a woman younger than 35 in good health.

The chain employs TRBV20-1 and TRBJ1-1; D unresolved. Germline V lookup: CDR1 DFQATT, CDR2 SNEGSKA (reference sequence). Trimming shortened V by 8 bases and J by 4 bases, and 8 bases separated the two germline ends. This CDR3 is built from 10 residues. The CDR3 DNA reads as TGCAGTCGCGTTGTCACTGAAGCTTTCTTT. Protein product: CSRVVTEAFF.

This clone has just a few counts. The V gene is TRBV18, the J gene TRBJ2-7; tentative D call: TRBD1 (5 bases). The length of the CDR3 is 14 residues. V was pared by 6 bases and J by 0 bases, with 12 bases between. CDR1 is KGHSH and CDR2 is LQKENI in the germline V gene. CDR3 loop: CASSPQDSSYEQYF. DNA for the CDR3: TGTGCCAGCTCCCCCCAAGACAGCTCCTACGAGCAGTACTTC.

The DNA for the CDR3 is TGCAGCGTTGGTAGGACAGGGGGCGCCCCGTACAATGAGCAGTTCTTC. Residues: CSVGRTGGAPYNEQFF. This chain connects TRBV29-1 to TRBJ2-1, with TRBD1 matching over 11 bases. V shed 4 bases and J 4 bases; nucleotides not matched to a gene: 9. In germline, CDR1 is SQVTM, CDR2 ANQGSEA. This CDR3 has 16 residues.

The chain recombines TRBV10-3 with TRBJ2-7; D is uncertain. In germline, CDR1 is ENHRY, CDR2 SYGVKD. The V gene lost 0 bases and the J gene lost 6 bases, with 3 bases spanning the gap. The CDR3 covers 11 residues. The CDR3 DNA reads TGTGCCATCAGTGAGTCGGGCGAGCAGTACTTC. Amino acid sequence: CAISESGEQYF.

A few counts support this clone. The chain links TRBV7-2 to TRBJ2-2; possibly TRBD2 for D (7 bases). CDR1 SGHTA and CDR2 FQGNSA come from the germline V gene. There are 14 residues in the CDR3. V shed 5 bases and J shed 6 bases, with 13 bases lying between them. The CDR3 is CASSPGGRPGELFF. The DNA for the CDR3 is TGTGCCAGCAGCCCGGGGGGCCGCCCCGGGGAGCTGTTTTTT.

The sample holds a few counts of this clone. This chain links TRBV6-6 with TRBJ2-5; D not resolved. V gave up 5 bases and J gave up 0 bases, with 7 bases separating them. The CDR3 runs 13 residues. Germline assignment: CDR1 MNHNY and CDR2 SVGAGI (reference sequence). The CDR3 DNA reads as TGTGCCAGCAGTCAGGAGAACCAAGAGACCCAGTACTTC. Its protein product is CASSQENQETQYF.

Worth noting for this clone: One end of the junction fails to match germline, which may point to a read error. Here the CDR3 reads CASSLVQWRGEPPSVDF. The CDR3 bases are TGTGCCAGCAGCTTAGTACAATGGCGGGGAGAACCCCCGAGTGTGGACTTC. The chain joins TRBV7-9 to TRBJ2-5, with a possible D match to TRBD2 (6 bases). CDR1 and CDR2 from the germline V gene are SEHNR and FQNEAQ (reference sequence). This CDR3 region has 17 residues.

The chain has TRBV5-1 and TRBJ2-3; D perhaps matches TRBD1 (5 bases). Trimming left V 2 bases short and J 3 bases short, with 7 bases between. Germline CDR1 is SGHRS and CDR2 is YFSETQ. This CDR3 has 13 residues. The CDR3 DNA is TGCGCCAGCAGCTTTTCAGGGACAGATACGCAGTATTTT. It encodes CASSFSGTDTQYF.

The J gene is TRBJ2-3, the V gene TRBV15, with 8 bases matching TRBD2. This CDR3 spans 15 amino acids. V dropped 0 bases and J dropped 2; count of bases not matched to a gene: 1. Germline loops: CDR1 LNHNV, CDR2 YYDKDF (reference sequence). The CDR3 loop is CATSRELADTDTQYF. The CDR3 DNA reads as TGTGCCACCAGCAGAGAACTAGCGGACACAGATACGCAGTATTTT. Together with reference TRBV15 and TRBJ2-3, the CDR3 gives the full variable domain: DAMVIQNPRYQVTQFGKPVTLSCSQTLNHNVMYWYQQKSSQAPKLLFHYYDKDFNNEADTPDNFQSRRPNTSFCFLDIRSPGLGDTAMYLCATSRELADTDTQYFGPGTRLTVL.

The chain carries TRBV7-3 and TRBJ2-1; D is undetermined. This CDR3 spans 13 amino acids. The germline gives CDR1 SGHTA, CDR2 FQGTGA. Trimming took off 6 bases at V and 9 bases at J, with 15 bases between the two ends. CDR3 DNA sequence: TGTGCCAGCAGTATTGTAGCTTATGCTGAGCAGTTCTTC. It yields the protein CASSIVAYAEQFF.

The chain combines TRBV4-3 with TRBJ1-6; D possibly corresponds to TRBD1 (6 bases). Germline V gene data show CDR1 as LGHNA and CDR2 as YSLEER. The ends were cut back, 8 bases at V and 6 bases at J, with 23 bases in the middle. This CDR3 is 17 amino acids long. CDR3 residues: CASSPVGRGRRNSPLHF. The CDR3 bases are TGCGCCAGCTCCCCCGTGGGCAGGGGTCGCCGTAATTCACCCCTCCACTTT.

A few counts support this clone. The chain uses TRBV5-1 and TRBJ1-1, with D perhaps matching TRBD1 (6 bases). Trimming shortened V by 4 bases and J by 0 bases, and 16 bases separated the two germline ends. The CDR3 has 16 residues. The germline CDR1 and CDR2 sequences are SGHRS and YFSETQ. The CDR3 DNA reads TGCGCCAGCAGCGAGGACAGTTTTAGGTTGAACACTGAAGCTTTCTTT. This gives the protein CASSEDSFRLNTEAFF.

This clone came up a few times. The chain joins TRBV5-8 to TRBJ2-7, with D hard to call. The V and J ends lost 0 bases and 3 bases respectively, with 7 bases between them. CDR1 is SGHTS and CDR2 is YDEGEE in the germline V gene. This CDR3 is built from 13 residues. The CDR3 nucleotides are TGTGCCAGCAGCTTGGTAGGATTCTACGAGCAGTACGTC. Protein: CASSLVGFYEQYV.

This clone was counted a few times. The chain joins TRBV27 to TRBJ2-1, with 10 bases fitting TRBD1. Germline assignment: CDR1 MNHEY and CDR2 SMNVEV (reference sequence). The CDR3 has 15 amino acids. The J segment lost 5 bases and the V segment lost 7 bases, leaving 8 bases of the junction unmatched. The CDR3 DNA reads TGTGCCAGCACCCCTGCGGACAGGGGGGACAATGAGCAGTTCTTC. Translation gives CASTPADRGDNEQFF.

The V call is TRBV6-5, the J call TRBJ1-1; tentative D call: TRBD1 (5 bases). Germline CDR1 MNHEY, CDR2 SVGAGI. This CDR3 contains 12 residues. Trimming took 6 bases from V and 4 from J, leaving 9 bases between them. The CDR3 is CASRGVPTEAFF. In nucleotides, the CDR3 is TGTGCCAGCAGAGGGGTTCCCACTGAAGCTTTCTTT.

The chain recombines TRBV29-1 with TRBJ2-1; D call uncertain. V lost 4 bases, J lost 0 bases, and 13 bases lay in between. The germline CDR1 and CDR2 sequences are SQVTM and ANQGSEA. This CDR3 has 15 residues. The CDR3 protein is CSVVVRARSYNEQFF. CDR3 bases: TGCAGCGTTGTGGTCCGGGCGCGCTCCTACAATGAGCAGTTCTTC.

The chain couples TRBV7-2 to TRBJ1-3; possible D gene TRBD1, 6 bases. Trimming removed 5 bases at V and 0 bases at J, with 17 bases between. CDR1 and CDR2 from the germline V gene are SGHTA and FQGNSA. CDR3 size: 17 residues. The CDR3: CASSPKLQGRSGNTIYF. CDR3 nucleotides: TGTGCCAGCAGCCCGAAATTACAGGGACGCTCTGGAAACACCATATATTTT. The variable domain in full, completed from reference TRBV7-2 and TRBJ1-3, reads GAGVSQSPSNKVTEKGKDVELRCDPISGHTALYWYRQSLGQGLEFLIYFQGNSAPDKSGLPSDRFSAERTGGSVSTLTIQRTQQEDSAVYLCASSPKLQGRSGNTIYFGEGSWLTVV.

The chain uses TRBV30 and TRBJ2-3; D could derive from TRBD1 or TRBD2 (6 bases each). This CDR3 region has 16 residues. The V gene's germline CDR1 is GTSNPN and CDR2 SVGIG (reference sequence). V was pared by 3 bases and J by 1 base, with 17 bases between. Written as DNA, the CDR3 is TGTGCCTGGAGGGTCGGGACCCGGGGGCGCACAGATACGCAGTATTTT. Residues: CAWRVGTRGRTDTQYF.

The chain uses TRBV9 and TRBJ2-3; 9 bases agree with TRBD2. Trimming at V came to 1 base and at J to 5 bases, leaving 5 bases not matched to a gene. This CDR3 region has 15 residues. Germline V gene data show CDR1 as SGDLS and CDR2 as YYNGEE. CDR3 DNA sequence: TGTGCCAGCAGCGTATTTAGCGGGAGAGGAGATACGCAGTATTTT. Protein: CASSVFSGRGDTQYF.

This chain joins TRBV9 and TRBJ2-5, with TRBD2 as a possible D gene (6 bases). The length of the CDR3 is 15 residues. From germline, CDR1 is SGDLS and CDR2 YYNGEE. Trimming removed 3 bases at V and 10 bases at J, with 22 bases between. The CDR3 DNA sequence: TGTGCCAGCAGCGCTATGGGGGGAGCTCCCGGGATCCAGTACTTC. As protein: CASSAMGGAPGIQYF.

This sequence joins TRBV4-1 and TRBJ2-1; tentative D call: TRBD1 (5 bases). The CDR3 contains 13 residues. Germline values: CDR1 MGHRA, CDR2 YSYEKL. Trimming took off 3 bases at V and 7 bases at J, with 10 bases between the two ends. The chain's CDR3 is CASSQARGNEQFF. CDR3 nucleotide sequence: TGCGCCAGCAGCCAGGCTAGGGGTAATGAGCAGTTCTTC.

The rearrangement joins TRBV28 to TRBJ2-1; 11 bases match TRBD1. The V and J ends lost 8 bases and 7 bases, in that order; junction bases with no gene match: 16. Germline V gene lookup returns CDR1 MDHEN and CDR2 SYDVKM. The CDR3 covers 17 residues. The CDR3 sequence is CASPPWDRGIVGNEQFF. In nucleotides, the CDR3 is TGTGCCAGCCCCCCCTGGGACAGGGGGATAGTTGGGAATGAGCAGTTCTTC.

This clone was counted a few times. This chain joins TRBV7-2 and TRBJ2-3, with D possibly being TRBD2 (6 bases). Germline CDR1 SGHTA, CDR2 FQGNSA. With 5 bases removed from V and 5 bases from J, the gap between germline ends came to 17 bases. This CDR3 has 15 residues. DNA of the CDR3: TGTGCCAGCAGCGCAATTCGCGGGGTCAGAGATACGCAGTATTTT. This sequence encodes CASSAIRGVRDTQYF.

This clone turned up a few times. CDR3 nucleotide sequence: TGTGCCAGCAGCGCCCGGGACAGGACTAATGAAAAACTGTTTTTT. It codes for CASSARDRTNEKLFF. This chain links TRBV9 with TRBJ1-4, with TRBD1 matching over 8 bases. The ends lost 3 bases at V and 2 bases at J; junction bases unmatched: 3. Germline assignment: CDR1 SGDLS and CDR2 YYNGEE. The CDR3 loop spans 15 amino acids.

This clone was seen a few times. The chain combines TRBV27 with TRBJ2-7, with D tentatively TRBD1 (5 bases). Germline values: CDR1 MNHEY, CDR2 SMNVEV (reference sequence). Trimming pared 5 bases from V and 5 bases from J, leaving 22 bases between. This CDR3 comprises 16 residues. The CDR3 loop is CASSPAGSIGRDEQYV. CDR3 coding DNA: TGTGCCAGCAGTCCGGCTGGGTCGATAGGCAGGGACGAGCAGTACGTC.

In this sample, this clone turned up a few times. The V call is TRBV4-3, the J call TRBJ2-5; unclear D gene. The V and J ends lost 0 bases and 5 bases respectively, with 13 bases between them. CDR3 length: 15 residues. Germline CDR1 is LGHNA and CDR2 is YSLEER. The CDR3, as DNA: TGCGCCAGCAGCCAAGATGCGGTGACGAGGGAGACCCAGTACTTC. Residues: CASSQDAVTRETQYF.

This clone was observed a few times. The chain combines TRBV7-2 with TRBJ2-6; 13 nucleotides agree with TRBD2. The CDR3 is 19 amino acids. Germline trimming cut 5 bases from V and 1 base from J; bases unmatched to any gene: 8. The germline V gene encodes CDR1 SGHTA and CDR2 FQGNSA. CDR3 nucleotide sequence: TGTGCCAGCAGCCCTAGACTAGCGGGGGGCAAGTCTGGGGCCAACGTCCTGACTTTC. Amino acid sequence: CASSPRLAGGKSGANVLTF.

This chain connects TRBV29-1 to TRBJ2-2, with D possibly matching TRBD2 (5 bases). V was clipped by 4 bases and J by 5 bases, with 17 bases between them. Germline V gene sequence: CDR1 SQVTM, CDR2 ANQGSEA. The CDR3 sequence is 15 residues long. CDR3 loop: CSVGFSGVLTGELFF. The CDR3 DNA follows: TGCAGCGTTGGTTTTTCCGGGGTCCTGACCGGGGAGCTGTTTTTT.

The CDR3 sequence is CASSHNRGSGEQYV. CDR3 nucleotide sequence: TGCGCCAGCAGCCACAACAGGGGATCGGGGGAGCAGTACGTC. The chain employs TRBV4-1 and TRBJ2-7, with 7 nucleotides matching TRBD1. Trimming cost V 3 bases and J 7 bases; bases outside gene matches: 9. The CDR3 is made up of 14 amino acids. Germline CDR1 and CDR2: MGHRA and YSYEKL.

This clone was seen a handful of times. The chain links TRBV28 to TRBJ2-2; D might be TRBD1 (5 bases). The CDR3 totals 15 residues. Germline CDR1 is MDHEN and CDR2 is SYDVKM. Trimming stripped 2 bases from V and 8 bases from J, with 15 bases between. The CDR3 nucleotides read TGTGCCAGCAGTTTACCCCGGCAGGGTGCGGGGGAGCTGTTTTTT. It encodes CASSLPRQGAGELFF.

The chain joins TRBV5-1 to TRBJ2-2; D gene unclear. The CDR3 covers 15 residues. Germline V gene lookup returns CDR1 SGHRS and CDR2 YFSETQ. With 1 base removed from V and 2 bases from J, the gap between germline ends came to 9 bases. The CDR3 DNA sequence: TGCGCCAGCAGCTTGAGACTCACAAACACCGGGGAGCTGTTTTTT. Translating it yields CASSLRLTNTGELFF.